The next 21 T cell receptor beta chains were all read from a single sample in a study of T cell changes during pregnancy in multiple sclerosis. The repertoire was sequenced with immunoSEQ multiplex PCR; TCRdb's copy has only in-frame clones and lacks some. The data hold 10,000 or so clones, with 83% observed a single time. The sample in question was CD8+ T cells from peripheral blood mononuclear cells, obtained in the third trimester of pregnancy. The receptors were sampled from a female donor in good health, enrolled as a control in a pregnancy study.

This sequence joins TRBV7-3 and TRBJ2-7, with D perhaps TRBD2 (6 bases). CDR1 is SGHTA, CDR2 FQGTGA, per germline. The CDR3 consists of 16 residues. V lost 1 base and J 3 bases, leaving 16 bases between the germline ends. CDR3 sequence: CASSLRGNPGVYEQYF. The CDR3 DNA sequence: TGTGCCAGCAGCTTAAGGGGCAACCCGGGGGTCTACGAGCAGTACTTC. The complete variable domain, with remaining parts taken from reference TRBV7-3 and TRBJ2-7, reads GAGVSQTPSNKVTEKGKYVELRCDPISGHTALYWYRQSLGQGPEFLIYFQGTGAADDSGLPNDRFFAVRPEGSVSTLKIQRTERGDSAVYLCASSLRGNPGVYEQYFGPGTRLTVT.

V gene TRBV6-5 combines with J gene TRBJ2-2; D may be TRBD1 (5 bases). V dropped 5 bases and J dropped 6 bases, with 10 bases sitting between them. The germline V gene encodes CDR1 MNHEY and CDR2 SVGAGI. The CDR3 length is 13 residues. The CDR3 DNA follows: TGTGCCAGCAGTCCCCAGGGTGCCGGGGAGCTGTTTTTT. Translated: CASSPQGAGELFF.

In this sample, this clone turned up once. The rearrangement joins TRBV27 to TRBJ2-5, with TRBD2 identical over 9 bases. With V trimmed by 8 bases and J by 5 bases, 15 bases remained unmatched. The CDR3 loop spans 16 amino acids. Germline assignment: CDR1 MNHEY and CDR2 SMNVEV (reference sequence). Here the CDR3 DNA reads TGTGCCAGCCGCGGAGGGGGCGGGAGGGCCCCCGAGACCCAGTACTTC. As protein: CASRGGGGRAPETQYF.

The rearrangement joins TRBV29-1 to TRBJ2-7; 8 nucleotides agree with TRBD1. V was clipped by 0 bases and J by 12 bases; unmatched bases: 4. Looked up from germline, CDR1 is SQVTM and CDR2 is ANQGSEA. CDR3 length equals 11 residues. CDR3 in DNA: TGCAGCGTTGAAGATTGGGACAGGCTGTACTTC. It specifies CSVEDWDRLYF.

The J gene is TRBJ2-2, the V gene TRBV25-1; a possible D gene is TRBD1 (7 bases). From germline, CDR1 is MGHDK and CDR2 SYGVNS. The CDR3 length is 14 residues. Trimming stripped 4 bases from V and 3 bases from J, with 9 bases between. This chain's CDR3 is CASSARGDTGELFF. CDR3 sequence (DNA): TGTGCCAGCAGTGCCAGGGGGGACACCGGGGAGCTGTTTTTT.

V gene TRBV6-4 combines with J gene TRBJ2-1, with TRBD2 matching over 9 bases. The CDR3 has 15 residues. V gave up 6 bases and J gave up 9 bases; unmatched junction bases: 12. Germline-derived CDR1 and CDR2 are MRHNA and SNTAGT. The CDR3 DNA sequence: TGTGCCAGCAGCCCCTTAGCGGGAGTTACGAGTGAGCAGTTCTTC. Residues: CASSPLAGVTSEQFF.

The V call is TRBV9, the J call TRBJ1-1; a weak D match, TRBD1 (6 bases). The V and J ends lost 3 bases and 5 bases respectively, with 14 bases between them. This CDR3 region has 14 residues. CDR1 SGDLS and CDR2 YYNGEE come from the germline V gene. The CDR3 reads CASSAGHWGTEAFF. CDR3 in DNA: TGTGCCAGCAGCGCGGGACATTGGGGGACTGAAGCTTTCTTT.

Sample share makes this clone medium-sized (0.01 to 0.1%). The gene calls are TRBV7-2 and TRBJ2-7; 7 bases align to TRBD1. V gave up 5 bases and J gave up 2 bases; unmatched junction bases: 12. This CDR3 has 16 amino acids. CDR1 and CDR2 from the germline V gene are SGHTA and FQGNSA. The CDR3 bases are TGTGCCAGCAGCCAATCCGCCAGGGGGTCCACCTACGAGCAGTACTTC. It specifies CASSQSARGSTYEQYF.

DNA of the CDR3: TGCAGCGTTGTAAGTGTACGGGACAGCTCTGGAAACACCATATATTTT. Its protein is CSVVSVRDSSGNTIYF. This chain links TRBV29-1 with TRBJ1-3, with TRBD1 matching 7 bases. The germline gives CDR1 SQVTM, CDR2 ANQGSEA. This CDR3 contains 16 residues. J lost 0 bases, V lost 4 bases, and 9 bases had no gene match.

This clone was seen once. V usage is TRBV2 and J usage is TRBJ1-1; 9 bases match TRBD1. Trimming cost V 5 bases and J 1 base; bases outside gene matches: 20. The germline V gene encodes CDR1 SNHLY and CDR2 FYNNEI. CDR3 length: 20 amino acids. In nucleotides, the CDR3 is TGTGCCAGCAGTAACACAGGGGGCGCCGGGTTCTTGAGCGGGAACACTGAAGCTTTCTTT. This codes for CASSNTGGAGFLSGNTEAFF.

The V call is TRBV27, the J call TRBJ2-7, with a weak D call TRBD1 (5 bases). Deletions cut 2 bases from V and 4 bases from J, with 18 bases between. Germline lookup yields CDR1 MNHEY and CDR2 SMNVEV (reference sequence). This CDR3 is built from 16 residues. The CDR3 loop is CASSLRQRLKPYEQYF. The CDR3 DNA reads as TGTGCCAGCAGTTTAAGACAGCGCCTTAAACCGTACGAGCAGTACTTC.

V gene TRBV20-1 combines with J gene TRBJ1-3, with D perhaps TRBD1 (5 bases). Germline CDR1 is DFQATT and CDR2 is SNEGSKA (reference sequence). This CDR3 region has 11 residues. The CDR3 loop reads CGGGMWNTIYF. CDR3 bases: TGCGGGGGAGGGATGTGGAACACCATATATTTT.

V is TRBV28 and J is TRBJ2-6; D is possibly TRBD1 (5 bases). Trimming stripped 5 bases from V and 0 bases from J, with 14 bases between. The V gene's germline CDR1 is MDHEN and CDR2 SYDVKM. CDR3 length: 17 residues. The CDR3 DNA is TGTGCCAGCAGTCGAACCGACAGTAGCTCTGGGGCCAACGTCCTGACTTTC. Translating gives CASSRTDSSSGANVLTF.

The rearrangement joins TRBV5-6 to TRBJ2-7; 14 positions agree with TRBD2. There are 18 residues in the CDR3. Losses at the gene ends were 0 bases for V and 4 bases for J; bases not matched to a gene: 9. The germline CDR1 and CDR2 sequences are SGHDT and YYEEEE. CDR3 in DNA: TGTGCCAGCAGCTTGGGGGGGACTAGCGGGAGTGGTAGGTACGAGCAGTACTTC. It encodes CASSLGGTSGSGRYEQYF.

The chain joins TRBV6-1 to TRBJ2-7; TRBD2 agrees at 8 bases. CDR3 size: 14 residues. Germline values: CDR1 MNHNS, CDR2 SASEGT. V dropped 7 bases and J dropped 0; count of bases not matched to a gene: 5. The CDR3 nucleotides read TGTGCCAGCAAAGGTAGCGGGGTCTCCTACGAGCAGTACTTC. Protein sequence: CASKGSGVSYEQYF.

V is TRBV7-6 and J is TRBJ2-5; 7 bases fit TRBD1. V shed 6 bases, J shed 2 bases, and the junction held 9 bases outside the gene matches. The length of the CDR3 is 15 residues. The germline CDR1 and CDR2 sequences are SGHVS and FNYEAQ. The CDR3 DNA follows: TGTGCCAGCAGAGAAACAGGGGCACCTCAAGAGACCCAGTACTTC. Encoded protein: CASRETGAPQETQYF.

The CDR3 DNA follows: TGTGCCAGTAGTATAGGTAGCCCTGGGACAGGGGGGGGACCTCCGACTGAAGCTTTCTTT. Translated, it gives CASSIGSPGTGGGPPTEAFF. The chain joins TRBV19 to TRBJ1-1; TRBD1 agrees at 11 bases. Germline trimming cut 1 base from V and 5 bases from J; bases unmatched to any gene: 18. The CDR3 has 20 amino acids. Germline V gene data show CDR1 as LNHDA and CDR2 as SQIVND (reference sequence).

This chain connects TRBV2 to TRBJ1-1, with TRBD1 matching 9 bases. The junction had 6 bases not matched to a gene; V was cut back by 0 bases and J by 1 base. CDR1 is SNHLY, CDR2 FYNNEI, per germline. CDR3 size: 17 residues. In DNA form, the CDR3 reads TGTGCCAGCAGTGAAGCACAACAGGGGGCGCCGAACACTGAAGCTTTCTTT. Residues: CASSEAQQGAPNTEAFF.

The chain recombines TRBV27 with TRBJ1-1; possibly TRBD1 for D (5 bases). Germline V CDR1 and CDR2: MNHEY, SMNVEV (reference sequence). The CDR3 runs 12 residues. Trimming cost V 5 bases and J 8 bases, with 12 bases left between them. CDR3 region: CASSPQGGEAFF. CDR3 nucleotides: TGTGCCAGCAGTCCGCAGGGTGGGGAAGCTTTCTTT.

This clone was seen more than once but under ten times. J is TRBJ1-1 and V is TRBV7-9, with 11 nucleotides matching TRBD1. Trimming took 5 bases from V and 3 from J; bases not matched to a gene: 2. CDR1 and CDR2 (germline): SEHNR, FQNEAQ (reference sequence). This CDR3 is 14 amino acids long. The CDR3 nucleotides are TGTGCCAGCAGCCAGGGACAGGGGGACACTGAAGCTTTCTTT. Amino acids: CASSQGQGDTEAFF. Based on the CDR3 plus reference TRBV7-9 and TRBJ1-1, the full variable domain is DTGVSQNPRHKITKRGQNVTFRCDPISEHNRLYWYRQTLGQGPEFLTYFQNEAQLEKSRLLSDRFSAERPKGSFSTLEIQRTEQGDSAMYLCASSQGQGDTEAFFGQGTRLTVV.

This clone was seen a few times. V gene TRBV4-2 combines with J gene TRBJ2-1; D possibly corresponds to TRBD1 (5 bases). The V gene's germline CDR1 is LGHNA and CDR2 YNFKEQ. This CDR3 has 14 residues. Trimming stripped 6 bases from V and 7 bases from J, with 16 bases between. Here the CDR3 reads CASSLRGSENEQFF. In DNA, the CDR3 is TGTGCCAGCAGTCTTAGGGGATCTGAAAATGAGCAGTTCTTC.